Each of the 25 T cell receptor beta chains below was sequenced from the same sample in a study of blood T cell repertoires in COVID-19. Repertoires were generated with immunoSEQ multiplex PCR, while TCRdb's copy carries only in-frame clones and drops some. The sample yields around 73,000 clones, about 80% seen once. The sample comprised peripheral blood. These receptors came from a human donor in a cohort sampled during active COVID-19.

The sample holds a few counts of this clone. CDR3 residues: CASSKSRGNSPLHF. The CDR3, as DNA: TGTGCCAGCAGCAAATCCAGGGGGAATTCACCCCTCCACTTT. V and J are TRBV13 and TRBJ1-6; 7 bases fit TRBD1. Trimming at V came to 5 bases and at J to 7 bases, leaving 5 bases not matched to a gene. CDR3 size: 14 residues. Germline V gene lookup returns CDR1 PRHDT and CDR2 FYEKMQ (reference sequence).

The V gene is TRBV3-1 (or the pseudogene TRBV3-2), the J gene TRBJ2-5, with 11 bases aligning to TRBD2. Trimming took 1 base from V and 2 from J; bases not matched to a gene: 9. This CDR3 spans 18 amino acids. From germline, CDR1 is LGHDT and CDR2 YNNKEL (reference sequence). CDR3 in DNA: TGTGCCAGCAGCCAAGTATTTCTAGCGGGGGGCGGACAAGAGACCCAGTACTTC. Protein product: CASSQVFLAGGGQETQYF.

V and J are TRBV5-4 and TRBJ2-7, with D possibly TRBD1 on 6 matching bases. The CDR3 spans 14 residues. Germline V gene sequence: CDR1 SGHNT, CDR2 YYREEE (reference sequence). V lost 4 bases and J lost 7, with 18 bases in between. The CDR3 here is CASSPPGRDKEQYF. DNA of the CDR3: TGTGCCAGCAGCCCTCCGGGACGGGACAAAGAGCAGTACTTC.

The CDR3 nucleotides read TGTGCCAGCTCACCACCGAATGGGGCCGACACTGAAGCTTTCTTT. This encodes CASSPPNGADTEAFF. The chain combines TRBV18 with TRBJ1-1; weak D call: TRBD1 (5 bases). The CDR3 runs 15 residues. CDR1 and CDR2 from the germline V gene are KGHSH and LQKENI. Trimming stripped 0 bases from V and 3 bases from J, with 11 bases between.

The gene calls are TRBV5-1 and TRBJ2-7; tentative D call: TRBD1 (5 bases). Trimming shortened V by 2 bases and J by 8 bases, and 14 bases separated the two germline ends. The CDR3 covers 13 residues. The V gene's germline CDR1 is SGHRS and CDR2 YFSETQ. CDR3 DNA sequence: TGCGCCAGCAGCTTAAACGTGGGGCCCCAGCAGTACTTC. It is translated as CASSLNVGPQQYF. The whole variable domain, filled in from reference TRBV5-1 and TRBJ2-7, reads KAGVTQTPRYLIKTRGQQVTLSCSPISGHRSVSWYQQTPGQGLQFLFEYFSETQRNKGNFPGRFSGRQFSNSRSEMNVSTLELGDSALYLCASSLNVGPQQYFGPGTRLTVT.

The rearrangement joins TRBV5-4 to TRBJ2-1, with D perhaps matching TRBD2 (7 bases). CDR1 is SGHNT, CDR2 YYREEE, per germline (reference sequence). The V end lost 4 bases, the J end lost 4 bases, and 18 bases lay between the germline ends. CDR3 length: 16 residues. CDR3 loop: CASSKGGGEAYNEQFF. Written as DNA, the CDR3 is TGTGCCAGCAGCAAGGGGGGAGGGGAAGCGTACAATGAGCAGTTCTTC.

The chain couples TRBV7-3 to TRBJ2-3; maybe TRBD2 (6 bases). The CDR3 is 15 amino acids. V was cut by 4 bases and J by 0 bases, with 11 bases left in between. CDR1 SGHTA and CDR2 FQGTGA come from the germline V gene. CDR3 nucleotide sequence: TGTGCCAGCAGCTCGGGAGTCTCTAGCACAGATACGCAGTATTTT. Translation: CASSSGVSSTDTQYF.

This clone has just one count. V is TRBV9 and J is TRBJ2-2; TRBD2 matches at 9 bases. The CDR3 covers 15 residues. V lost 1 base and J lost 3; bases outside the gene matches: 1. Germline CDR1 reads SGDLS; CDR2 reads YYNGEE. CDR3 DNA: TGTGCCAGCAGCGTAATAGCGGGGGACACCGGGGAGCTGTTTTTT. It translates to CASSVIAGDTGELFF.

This chain connects TRBV7-2 to TRBJ1-3; TRBD1 is a possible D gene (5 bases). The V gene's germline CDR1 is SGHTA and CDR2 FQGNSA. The CDR3 runs 15 residues. V was clipped by 0 bases and J by 4 bases, with 10 bases between them. CDR3 region: CASSLAQGSGNTIYF. DNA of the CDR3: TGTGCCAGCAGCTTAGCCCAGGGAAGCGGAAACACCATATATTTT.

The table lists this clone with a few counts. The gene calls are TRBV5-1 and TRBJ2-5, with unresolved D. The CDR3 contains 17 residues. The germline CDR1 and CDR2 sequences are SGHRS and YFSETQ. V was clipped by 1 base and J by 1 base, with 17 bases between them. The CDR3 DNA reads as TGCGCCAGCAGCTTGCATTCTTCGGGTCCCCTCCAAGAGACCCAGTACTTC. Its translation is CASSLHSSGPLQETQYF.

This clone showed up just a few times. This sequence joins TRBV7-2 and TRBJ1-2, with D hard to call. The germline V gene has CDR1 SGHTA and CDR2 FQGNSA. V lost 5 bases, J lost 8 bases, and 15 bases lay in between. The CDR3 is made up of 13 amino acids. The CDR3 loop is CASSPRPLGGYTF. In DNA, the CDR3 is TGTGCCAGCAGCCCCCGACCCTTGGGCGGCTACACCTTC.

The J gene is TRBJ2-7, the V gene TRBV18, with TRBD1 identical over 10 bases. This CDR3 has 13 amino acids. Germline-derived CDR1 and CDR2 are KGHSH and LQKENI. V gave up 8 bases and J gave up 2 bases; unmatched junction bases: 3. This CDR3 reads CASTGQGTYEQYF. CDR3 sequence (DNA): TGTGCCAGCACGGGACAGGGGACCTACGAGCAGTACTTC. Variable domain in full (rest from reference TRBV18 and TRBJ2-7): NAGVMQNPRHLVRRRGQEARLRCSPMKGHSHVYWYRQLPEEGLKFMVYLQKENIIDESGMPKERFSAEFPKEGPSILRIQQVVRGDSAAYFCASTGQGTYEQYFGPGTRLTVT.

The chain joins TRBV9 to TRBJ2-5; TRBD2 might be the D (5 bases). The V gene's germline CDR1 is SGDLS and CDR2 YYNGEE. This CDR3 has 15 amino acids. V lost 3 bases and J lost 1, with 13 bases in between. The CDR3 reads CASSAAGGSQETQYF. CDR3 sequence (DNA): TGTGCCAGCAGCGCCGCGGGCGGCAGCCAAGAGACCCAGTACTTC. The whole variable domain, filled in from reference TRBV9 and TRBJ2-5, reads DSGVTQTPKHLITATGQRVTLRCSPRSGDLSVYWYQQSLDQGLQFLIQYYNGEERAKGNILERFSAQQFPDLHSELNLSSLELGDSALYFCASSAAGGSQETQYFGPGTRLLVL.

The chain employs TRBV28 and TRBJ2-2; D possibly corresponds to TRBD1 (5 bases). V was cut by 2 bases and J by 0 bases, with 7 bases left in between. Germline CDR1 MDHEN, CDR2 SYDVKM. This CDR3 contains 15 residues. This CDR3 is CASSLGAPNTGELFF. Here the CDR3 DNA reads TGTGCCAGCAGTTTAGGGGCTCCGAACACCGGGGAGCTGTTTTTT.

This clone was seen more than once but under ten times. The V gene is TRBV15, the J gene TRBJ1-4; 8 nucleotides agree with TRBD1. V was pared by 1 base and J by 0 bases, with 7 bases of the junction left unmatched. CDR3 length equals 18 residues. Germline loops: CDR1 LNHNV, CDR2 YYDKDF (reference sequence). The CDR3 sequence: CATSRVDRAYATNEKLFF. The CDR3 DNA reads TGTGCCACCAGCAGAGTGGACAGGGCCTATGCAACTAATGAAAAACTGTTTTTT.

The J gene is TRBJ1-5, the V gene TRBV18, with 9 positions matching TRBD1. Germline loops: CDR1 KGHSH, CDR2 LQKENI. The CDR3 spans 15 residues. With V trimmed by 6 bases and J by 3 bases, 6 bases remained unmatched. CDR3 residues: CASSPTGGPNQPQHF. The CDR3 region has the DNA TGTGCCAGCTCTCCGACAGGGGGACCCAATCAGCCCCAGCATTTT.

The V and J genes are TRBV28 and TRBJ2-7, with TRBD1 matching over 10 bases. V lost 7 bases to trimming and J lost 6 bases; unmatched junction nucleotides: 15. This CDR3 has 16 residues. Germline V CDR1 and CDR2: MDHEN, SYDVKM. The chain's CDR3 is CASTPLPGQGSFEQYF. The CDR3 coding sequence is TGTGCCAGCACCCCTCTGCCGGGACAGGGGTCTTTCGAGCAGTACTTC. Combining the CDR3 with reference TRBV28 and TRBJ2-7 gives the whole variable domain DVKVTQSSRYLVKRTGEKVFLECVQDMDHENMFWYRQDPGLGLRLIYFSYDVKMKEKGDIPEGYSVSREKKERFSLILESASTNQTSMYLCASTPLPGQGSFEQYFGPGTRLTVT.

The V call is TRBV4-1, the J call TRBJ1-5, with D unclear. Germline-derived CDR1 and CDR2 are MGHRA and YSYEKL. The CDR3 spans 14 residues. The V end was cut by 5 bases, the J end by 1 base, with 9 bases between. The CDR3 nucleotides are TGCGCCAGCAGCGAGGGTAGCAGCAATCAGCCCCAGCATTTT. Translation gives CASSEGSSNQPQHF.

This clone has a handful of counts. The CDR3 DNA is TGTGCCAGCAGCTATAGGACAGGGCTTAGTCCCTACGAGCAGTACTTC. Its translation: CASSYRTGLSPYEQYF. This chain links TRBV5-5 with TRBJ2-7, with 8 bases fitting TRBD1. CDR3 length equals 16 residues. The germline gives CDR1 SGHKS, CDR2 YYEKEE (reference sequence). J was trimmed by 2 bases and V by 3 bases; bases with no gene match: 10.

This clone was recorded a few times. The gene calls are TRBV3-1 (or the pseudogene TRBV3-2) and TRBJ2-7; 8 nucleotides agree with TRBD1. The CDR3 covers 13 residues. CDR1 and CDR2 from the germline V gene are LGHDT and YNNKEL (reference sequence). Unmatched junction bases numbered 4, after V lost 4 bases and J lost 5 bases. The CDR3 protein is CASSLAGGNEQYF. The CDR3 DNA reads TGTGCCAGCAGCCTGGCAGGGGGCAACGAGCAGTACTTC.

This chain links TRBV25-1 with TRBJ2-2; D is unresolved. CDR3 length equals 14 residues. Germline CDR1 MGHDK, CDR2 SYGVNS. V shed 1 base and J shed 10 bases, with 13 bases lying between them. The CDR3: CASSEFSGQPELFF. The CDR3 DNA is TGTGCCAGCAGTGAATTTTCAGGCCAGCCGGAGCTGTTTTTT.

The rearrangement uses TRBV2 and TRBJ1-4; 9 nucleotides align to TRBD1. Germline lookup yields CDR1 SNHLY and CDR2 FYNNEI. This CDR3 is built from 13 residues. Germline trimming cut 11 bases from V and 8 bases from J; bases unmatched to any gene: 9. DNA for the CDR3: TGTGCCGGCAACAGGGGGCGTACCGAAAAACTGTTTTTT. Amino acids: CAGNRGRTEKLFF.

The V gene is TRBV11-2, the J gene TRBJ1-3; D ambiguous. V lost 3 bases, J lost 0 bases, and 9 bases lay in between. This CDR3 has 15 amino acids. Germline CDR1 is SGHAT and CDR2 is FQNNGV. CDR3 sequence: CASSLSLSSGNTIYF. The DNA of the CDR3 is TGTGCCAGCAGCTTGTCCTTGAGCTCTGGAAACACCATATATTTT.

V usage is TRBV11-2 and J usage is TRBJ2-3; 10 bases fit TRBD2. Losses at the gene ends were 3 bases for V and 1 base for J; bases not matched to a gene: 4. Germline loops: CDR1 SGHAT, CDR2 FQNNGV. This CDR3 is built from 16 residues. The CDR3 region is CASSFFLAGGTDTQYF. In DNA, the CDR3 is TGTGCCAGCAGCTTTTTTCTAGCGGGGGGCACAGATACGCAGTATTTT.

This rearrangement joins TRBV29-1 to TRBJ2-7, with 9 bases matching TRBD1. Germline trimming cut 6 bases from V and 0 bases from J; bases unmatched to any gene: 3. This CDR3 contains 13 residues. Germline CDR1 SQVTM, CDR2 ANQGSEA. CDR3 in amino acids: CSVWTGVSYEQYF. For the CDR3, the DNA is TGCAGCGTCTGGACAGGGGTCTCCTACGAGCAGTACTTC.